Below, 16 T cell receptor beta chains from the same sample are listed, as sequenced in a study of Ad26.COV2.S vaccination and SARS-CoV-2 variants. The sample's treatment: some 19 received Ad26.COV2.S at low or high dose, single or two shots; a few received placebo; per-sample allocation not given. Collection of samples fell on day 63 after the first vaccine or placebo injection. The method was immunoSEQ multiplex PCR; TCRdb's version includes in-frame clones alone and lacks a portion of them. The sample lists about 440,000 clones; roughly 88% were seen once. Sample: peripheral blood, taken in a trial of Ad26.COV2.S vaccine versus placebo. These receptor sequences come from a person aged 18-65 years who received the Ad26.COV2.S COVID-19 vaccine or a placebo.

The chain uses TRBV7-2 and TRBJ2-7; 9 nucleotides agree with TRBD1. Germline trimming cut 5 bases from V and 1 base from J; bases unmatched to any gene: 6. The CDR3 sequence is 15 residues long. Germline V gives CDR1 SGHTA, CDR2 FQGNSA. The CDR3 loop is CASSPTGGKSYEQYF. CDR3 in DNA: TGTGCCAGCAGCCCCACAGGGGGCAAATCCTACGAGCAGTACTTC.

J is TRBJ2-3 and V is TRBV19, with TRBD1 matching over 8 bases. The germline gives CDR1 LNHDA, CDR2 SQIVND (reference sequence). J lost 1 base, V lost 6 bases, and 6 bases had no gene match. The CDR3 has 15 amino acids. The CDR3 protein is CASSPDRVGTDTQYF. The CDR3 nucleotides read TGTGCCAGTAGCCCGGACAGGGTCGGCACAGATACGCAGTATTTT.

This clone was seen only once. The CDR3 DNA is TGTGCCAGCTCACCGGCTAGCGGGAGTTTATCCGAGCAGTACTTC. It codes for CASSPASGSLSEQYF. V gene TRBV18 combines with J gene TRBJ2-7; 10 bases fit TRBD2. This CDR3 is built from 15 residues. Germline values: CDR1 KGHSH, CDR2 LQKENI. V dropped 3 bases and J dropped 6; count of bases not matched to a gene: 8.

V usage is TRBV7-9 and J usage is TRBJ1-2; 7 nucleotides line up with TRBD1. After removal of 0 bases from V and 4 bases from J, the junction contained 8 bases not matched to a gene. Germline CDR1 and CDR2: SEHNR and FQNEAQ (reference sequence). The CDR3 loop spans 16 amino acids. The CDR3 sequence is CASSLARSRGAYGYTF. CDR3 sequence (DNA): TGTGCCAGCAGCTTAGCGCGGAGCAGGGGGGCCTATGGCTACACCTTC.

The J gene is TRBJ2-5, the V gene TRBV7-9; 8 bases map to TRBD2. Germline V gene sequence: CDR1 SEHNR, CDR2 FQNEAQ (reference sequence). The V gene end was trimmed by 1 base and the J gene end by 3 bases; junction bases not matched to a gene: 7. CDR3 size: 16 residues. In DNA, the CDR3 is TGTGCCAGCAGCTTAGAAGGCGGGAGGCGAGAAGAGACCCAGTACTTC. Translated, it gives CASSLEGGRREETQYF.

This chain joins TRBV3-1 (or the pseudogene TRBV3-2) and TRBJ2-2, with 7 bases identical to TRBD1. The CDR3 sequence is 22 residues long. Germline values: CDR1 LGHDT, CDR2 YNNKEL (reference sequence). The trim removed 2 bases at V and 0 bases at J, leaving 21 bases unmatched. The CDR3 loop is CASSQFLARDSRTVPNTGELFF. CDR3 nucleotide sequence: TGTGCCAGCAGCCAATTCCTGGCCCGGGACAGTCGAACGGTGCCGAACACCGGGGAGCTGTTTTTT.

V gene TRBV3-1 (or the pseudogene TRBV3-2) combines with J gene TRBJ2-7; the D gene is possibly TRBD2 (5 bases). CDR1 is LGHDT and CDR2 is YNNKEL in the germline V gene (reference sequence). This CDR3 has 15 residues. V gave up 0 bases and J gave up 3 bases, with 12 bases separating them. CDR3 region: CASSQDEGLGYEQYF. The CDR3 DNA sequence: TGTGCCAGCAGCCAAGACGAGGGCTTGGGCTACGAGCAGTACTTC.

The chain couples TRBV6-5 to TRBJ1-2; 8 positions agree with TRBD1. This CDR3 spans 12 amino acids. V lost 6 bases, J lost 6 bases, and 3 bases stayed unmatched. Germline V gene sequence: CDR1 MNHEY, CDR2 SVGAGI. CDR3 in DNA: TGTGCCAGCAGCGCGGACAGGGATGGCTACACCTTC. This encodes CASSADRDGYTF.

This clone was recorded once. The chain is built from TRBV6-5 and TRBJ2-7; 9 positions match TRBD1. The CDR3 sequence is 14 residues long. Per germline, CDR1 MNHEY and CDR2 SVGAGI. J was trimmed by 5 bases and V by 2 bases; bases with no gene match: 4. The CDR3 is CASSYGTGGDEQYF. In DNA form, the CDR3 reads TGTGCCAGCAGTTACGGAACAGGGGGCGACGAGCAGTACTTC.

The chain is built from TRBV3-1 (or the pseudogene TRBV3-2) and TRBJ2-3; D possibly matches TRBD1 or TRBD2 (5 bases each). V lost 0 bases, J lost 5 bases, and 18 bases lay in between. This CDR3 has 17 residues. Germline assignment: CDR1 LGHDT and CDR2 YNNKEL (reference sequence). The chain's CDR3 is CASSQDLVRGVQDTQYF. The CDR3 nucleotides are TGTGCCAGCAGCCAAGACCTTGTGAGGGGAGTTCAAGATACGCAGTATTTT.

J is TRBJ2-2 and V is TRBV28; D is perhaps TRBD2 (6 bases). V was cut by 8 bases and J by 1 base, with 14 bases left in between. CDR1 MDHEN and CDR2 SYDVKM come from the germline V gene. The CDR3 length is 15 residues. This CDR3 reads CASLPGGENTGELFF. The DNA of the CDR3 is TGTGCCAGCCTCCCGGGCGGGGAGAACACCGGGGAGCTGTTTTTT.

The V and J genes are TRBV5-1 and TRBJ2-7; 13 nucleotides agree with TRBD2. This CDR3 has 16 residues. V was clipped by 0 bases and J by 3 bases; unmatched bases: 3. The germline V gene encodes CDR1 SGHRS and CDR2 YFSETQ. CDR3 in amino acids: CASSLATSGRLYEQYF. The CDR3 DNA reads as TGCGCCAGCAGCTTGGCGACTAGCGGGAGGCTCTACGAGCAGTACTTC.

The chain couples TRBV5-6 to TRBJ2-5, with D tentatively TRBD1 or TRBD2 (5 bases each). Germline V gene lookup returns CDR1 SGHDT and CDR2 YYEEEE. The germline V and J ends were trimmed by 0 bases and 7 bases, with 16 bases remaining between them. The CDR3 loop spans 15 amino acids. In DNA, the CDR3 is TGTGCCAGCAGCTTGGGGCCCGGGACCGGTCGGACCCAGTACTTC. Its translation: CASSLGPGTGRTQYF.

The chain is built from TRBV2 and TRBJ1-6; TRBD1 matches at 10 bases. J lost 7 bases, V lost 5 bases, and 5 bases had no gene match. CDR1 is SNHLY, CDR2 FYNNEI, per germline. This CDR3 is 15 amino acids long. For the CDR3, the DNA is TGTGCCAGCAGTAGAGGGACAGGGGAGAATTCACCCCTCCACTTT. Encoded protein: CASSRGTGENSPLHF.

J is TRBJ2-1 and V is TRBV9, with 11 bases identical to TRBD2. The germline V gene encodes CDR1 SGDLS and CDR2 YYNGEE. With 6 bases clipped from V and 8 bases from J, the junction kept 4 bases outside the gene matches. This CDR3 comprises 13 residues. CDR3 nucleotides: TGTGCCAGCAATAGCGGGAGGGAGGATGAGCAGTTCTTC. Translation: CASNSGREDEQFF.

The CDR3 reads CASSLGGSGSTGELFF. The CDR3 DNA reads as TGTGCCAGCAGCTTGGGTGGTAGCGGGTCCACCGGGGAGCTGTTTTTT. This chain connects TRBV5-4 to TRBJ2-2, with 7 bases identical to TRBD2. V shed 0 bases and J 4 bases; nucleotides not matched to a gene: 6. This CDR3 is 16 amino acids long. CDR1 and CDR2 (germline): SGHNT, YYREEE (reference sequence).